A selection of T cell receptor beta chains follows, all from one sample in a study of blood T cells in healthy people across ages. TCRdb processed the 5' RACE reads anew with MiXCR; each CDR3 protein has one entry. The sample has about 1.8 million distinct CDR3 sequences, about 50% seen once. The sequenced material came from blood. The receptors here all came from a woman aged 40-49 years in good health. CDR3s include the opening cysteine and the closing phenylalanine or tryptophan. The order of the fields is D gene, J gene, V gene, clone size, CDR3 protein, CDR3 DNA. A D gene is named only where the DNA matches it firmly. Size tells how often a clone was seen (once, few, many) or the class of an expanded clone, and some rows leave it out.

d_gene: .
j_gene: TRBJ2-3
v_gene: TRBV7-2
abundance: .
CDR3aa: CASSFVRNADTDTQYF
CDR3nt: TGTGCCAGCAGCTTTGTTAGGAACGCTGACACAGATACGCAGTATTTT

d_gene: TRBD1
j_gene: TRBJ2-2
v_gene: TRBV7-2
abundance: .
CDR3aa: CASSFGQGVFTGELFF
CDR3nt: TGTGCCAGCAGCTTCGGACAGGGAGTCTTTACCGGGGAGCTGTTTTTT

d_gene: .
j_gene: TRBJ2-1
v_gene: TRBV27
abundance: .
CDR3aa: CASSLILDNEQFF
CDR3nt: TGTGCCAGCAGTTTAATTTTAGACAATGAGCAGTTCTTC

d_gene: .
j_gene: TRBJ1-2
v_gene: TRBV4-3
abundance: .
CDR3aa: CASSQDEADNYGYTF
CDR3nt: TGCGCCAGCAGCCAAGATGAGGCAGATAACTATGGCTACACCTTC

d_gene: TRBD1
j_gene: TRBJ1-2
v_gene: TRBV5-1
abundance: few
CDR3aa: CASSLAGQRNYGYTF
CDR3nt: TGCGCCAGCAGCTTGGCGGGACAGAGGAACTATGGCTACACCTTC

d_gene: .
j_gene: TRBJ2-6
v_gene: TRBV14
abundance: .
CDR3aa: CASGSKGGANVLTF
CDR3nt: TGTGCCAGCGGATCGAAGGGTGGGGCCAACGTCCTGACTTTC

d_gene: TRBD1
j_gene: TRBJ2-3
v_gene: TRBV9
abundance: .
CDR3aa: CASSAGTGGIDTQYF
CDR3nt: TGTGCCAGCAGCGCCGGGACAGGGGGAATAGATACGCAGTATTTT

d_gene: .
j_gene: TRBJ2-1
v_gene: TRBV20-1
abundance: few
CDR3aa: CSASVAGATNEQFF
CDR3nt: TGCAGTGCTAGTGTTGCGGGGGCAACTAATGAGCAGTTCTTC

d_gene: .
j_gene: TRBJ1-2
v_gene: TRBV28
abundance: .
CDR3aa: CALARGANYGYTF
CDR3nt: TGTGCCCTAGCCCGGGGCGCTAACTATGGCTACACCTTC

d_gene: TRBD2
j_gene: TRBJ2-3
v_gene: TRBV15
abundance: .
CDR3aa: CATSRTSGGSTDTQYF
CDR3nt: TGTGCCACCAGCAGGACTAGCGGGGGGAGCACAGATACGCAGTATTTT

d_gene: .
j_gene: TRBJ1-2
v_gene: TRBV20-1
abundance: few
CDR3aa: CSARDWGVAPEGYTF
CDR3nt: TGCAGTGCTAGAGATTGGGGCGTTGCCCCCGAGGGCTACACCTTC

d_gene: TRBD2
j_gene: TRBJ2-3
v_gene: TRBV2
abundance: .
CDR3aa: CASSDAGLAGGTDTQYF
CDR3nt: TGTGCCAGCAGTGATGCGGGACTAGCGGGGGGCACAGATACGCAGTATTTT

d_gene: TRBD1
j_gene: TRBJ1-2
v_gene: TRBV7-2
abundance: .
CDR3aa: CASSLGRDRSDSNYGYTF
CDR3nt: TGTGCCAGCAGCTTAGGTCGGGACAGGAGCGATTCTAACTATGGCTACACCTTC

d_gene: .
j_gene: TRBJ2-5
v_gene: TRBV24-1
abundance: few
CDR3aa: CATSDSGTQETQYF
CDR3nt: TGTGCCACCAGTGATTCCGGGACACAAGAGACCCAGTACTTC

d_gene: TRBD1
j_gene: TRBJ1-2
v_gene: TRBV11-2
abundance: .
CDR3aa: CASSLEPTGANYGYTF
CDR3nt: TGTGCCAGCAGCTTAGAACCGACAGGGGCAAACTATGGCTACACCTTC

d_gene: .
j_gene: TRBJ2-1
v_gene: TRBV5-4
abundance: .
CDR3aa: CAIPRGGRGSYNEQFF
CDR3nt: TGTGCCATCCCGAGGGGGGGCAGGGGATCCTACAATGAGCAGTTCTTC

d_gene: TRBD1
j_gene: TRBJ2-1
v_gene: TRBV7-2
abundance: few
CDR3aa: CASSSGQGASSDEQFF
CDR3nt: TGTGCCAGCAGCTCCGGACAGGGGGCGAGTTCCGATGAGCAGTTCTTC

d_gene: .
j_gene: TRBJ2-3
v_gene: TRBV27
abundance: .
CDR3aa: CASSLITGNTQYF
CDR3nt: TGTGCCAGCAGTTTAATTACGGGTAATACGCAGTATTTT

d_gene: .
j_gene: TRBJ2-3
v_gene: TRBV29-1
abundance: .
CDR3aa: CSVGHLRRTDTQYF
CDR3nt: TGCAGCGTTGGGCACCTAAGGAGGACAGATACGCAGTATTTT

d_gene: TRBD2
j_gene: TRBJ2-5
v_gene: TRBV11-2
abundance: .
CDR3aa: CASSLAQRGGYQETQYF
CDR3nt: TGTGCCAGCAGCTTAGCCCAGCGGGGGGGGTACCAAGAGACCCAGTACTTC

d_gene: TRBD1
j_gene: TRBJ2-3
v_gene: TRBV7-9
abundance: .
CDR3aa: CASSVRQGVPSTDAQYF
CDR3nt: TGTGCCAGCAGCGTCAGACAGGGGGTGCCTAGCACAGATGCGCAGTATTTT

d_gene: .
j_gene: TRBJ1-2
v_gene: TRBV2
abundance: .
CDR3aa: CASRRSESYGYTF
CDR3nt: TGTGCCAGCCGACGGAGCGAATCCTATGGCTACACCTTC

d_gene: .
j_gene: TRBJ2-1
v_gene: TRBV28
abundance: .
CDR3aa: CASSQGRWNEQFF
CDR3nt: TGTGCCAGCAGTCAGGGCAGGTGGAATGAGCAGTTCTTC